This T cell receptor (beta chain) originates from a study of cytomegalovirus exposure and HLA in healthy donors. V dropped 5 bases and J dropped 0 bases, with 8 bases sitting between them. Per germline, CDR1 SNHLY and CDR2 FYNNEI. There are 14 residues in the CDR3. This clone occurred a few times. The target antigen is unknown. Study-level points and caveats: Rare sequences made up most TCRs, while some public TCRs were found in many donors.

PCR employed 60 Vbeta and 13 Jbeta primers. Assay used: immunoSEQ multiplex PCR; TCRdb lists only in-frame clones, some missing. This table has approximately 91,000 clones, more than 55% appearing once. This chain joins TRBV2 and TRBJ1-3; no clear D. The sequencing input was PBMCs. The TCR originated in a human donor in good health. The CDR3 protein is CASSPEVSGNTIYF. CDR3 nucleotides: TGTGCCAGCAGTCCCGAGGTCTCTGGAAACACCATATATTTT. Using reference TRBV2 and TRBJ1-3 for the parts outside the CDR3, the full variable domain is EPEVTQTPSHQVTQMGQEVILRCVPISNHLYFYWYRQILGQKVEFLVSFYNNEISEKSEIFDDQFSVERPDGSNFTLKIRSTKLEDSAMYFCASSPEVSGNTIYFGEGSWLTVV.